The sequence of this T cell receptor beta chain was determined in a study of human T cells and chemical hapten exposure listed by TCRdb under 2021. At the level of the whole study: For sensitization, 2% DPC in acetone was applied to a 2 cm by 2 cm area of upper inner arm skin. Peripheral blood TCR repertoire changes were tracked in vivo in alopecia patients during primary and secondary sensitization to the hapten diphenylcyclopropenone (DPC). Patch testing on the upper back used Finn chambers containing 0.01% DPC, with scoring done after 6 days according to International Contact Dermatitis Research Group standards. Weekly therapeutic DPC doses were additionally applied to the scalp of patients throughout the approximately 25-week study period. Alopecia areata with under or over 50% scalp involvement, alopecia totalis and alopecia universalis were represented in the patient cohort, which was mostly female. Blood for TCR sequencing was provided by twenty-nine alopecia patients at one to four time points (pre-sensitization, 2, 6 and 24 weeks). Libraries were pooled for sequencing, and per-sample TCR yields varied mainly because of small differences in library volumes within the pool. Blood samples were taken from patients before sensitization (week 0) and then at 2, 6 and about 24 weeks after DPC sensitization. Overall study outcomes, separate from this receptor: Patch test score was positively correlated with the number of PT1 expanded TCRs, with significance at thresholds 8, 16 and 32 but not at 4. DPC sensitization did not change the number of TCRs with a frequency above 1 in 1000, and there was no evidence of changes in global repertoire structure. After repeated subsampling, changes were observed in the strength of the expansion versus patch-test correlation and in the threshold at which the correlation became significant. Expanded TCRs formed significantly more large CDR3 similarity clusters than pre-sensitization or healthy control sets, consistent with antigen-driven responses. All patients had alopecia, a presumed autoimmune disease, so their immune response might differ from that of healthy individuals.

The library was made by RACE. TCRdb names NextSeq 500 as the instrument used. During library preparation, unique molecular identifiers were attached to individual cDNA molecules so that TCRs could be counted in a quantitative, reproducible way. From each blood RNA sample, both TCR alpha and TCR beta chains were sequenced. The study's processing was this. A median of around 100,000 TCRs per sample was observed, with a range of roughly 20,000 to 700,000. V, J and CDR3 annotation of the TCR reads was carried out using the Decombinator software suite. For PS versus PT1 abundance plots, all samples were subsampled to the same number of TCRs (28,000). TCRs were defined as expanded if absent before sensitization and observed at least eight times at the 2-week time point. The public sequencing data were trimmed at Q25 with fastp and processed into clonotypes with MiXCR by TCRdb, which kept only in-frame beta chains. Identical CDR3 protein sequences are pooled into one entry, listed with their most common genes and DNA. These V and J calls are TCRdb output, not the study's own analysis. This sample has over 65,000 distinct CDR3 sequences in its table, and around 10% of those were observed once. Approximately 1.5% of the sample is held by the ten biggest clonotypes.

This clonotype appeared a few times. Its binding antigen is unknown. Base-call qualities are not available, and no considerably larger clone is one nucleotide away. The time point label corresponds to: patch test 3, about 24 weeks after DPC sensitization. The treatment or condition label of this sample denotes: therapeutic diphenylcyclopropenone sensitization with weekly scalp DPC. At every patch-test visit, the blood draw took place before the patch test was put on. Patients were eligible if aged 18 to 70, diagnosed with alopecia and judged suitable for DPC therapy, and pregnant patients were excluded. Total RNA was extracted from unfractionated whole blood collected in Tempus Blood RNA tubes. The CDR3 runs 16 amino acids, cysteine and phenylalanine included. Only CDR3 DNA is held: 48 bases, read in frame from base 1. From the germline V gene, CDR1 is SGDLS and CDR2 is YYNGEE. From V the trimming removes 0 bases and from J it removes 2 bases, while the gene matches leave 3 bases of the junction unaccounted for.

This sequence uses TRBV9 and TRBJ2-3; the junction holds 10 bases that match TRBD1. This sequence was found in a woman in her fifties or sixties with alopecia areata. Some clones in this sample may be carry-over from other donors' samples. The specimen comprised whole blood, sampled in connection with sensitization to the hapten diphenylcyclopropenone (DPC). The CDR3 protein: CASSVVGQGLTDTQYF. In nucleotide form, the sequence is TGTGCCAGCAGCGTAGTGGGACAGGGGCTCACAGATACGCAGTATTTT.